A selection of T cell receptor beta chains follows, all from one sample in a study of synovial regulatory T cells in juvenile arthritis. Only in-frame clones appear in the TCRdb table, and some are missing; sequencing was by immunoSEQ multiplex PCR. This listing includes 2,500 to 3,000 clones. The sample comprised Treg cells from the synovium. The receptors were gathered from a donor aged 2-35 years with juvenile idiopathic arthritis. Both conserved end residues are part of each CDR3. Only some rows state a clone size, as once, few, many or a class for expanded clones.

V: TRBV6-1; J: TRBJ2-2; size: -; CDR3: CASSEAYGRANTGELFF
V: TRBV28; J: TRBJ1-1; size: -; CDR3: CASSFIRSTEAFF
V: TRBV4-3; J: TRBJ1-1; size: medium-sized; CDR3: CASSSRTGMNTEAFF
V: TRBV19; J: TRBJ2-7; size: -; CDR3: CASSIRDGAYEQYF
V: TRBV20-1; J: TRBJ1-2; size: -; CDR3: CSASNNYGYTF
V: TRBV6-5; J: TRBJ2-1; size: -; CDR3: CASNQQGPYNEQFF
V: TRBV18; J: TRBJ1-2; size: -; CDR3: CASSPTKTDRTYGYTF
V: TRBV18; J: TRBJ1-5; size: medium-sized; CDR3: CASSPPGPNQPQHF
V: TRBV7-9; J: TRBJ2-2; size: -; CDR3: CASSLLNTGELFF
V: TRBV29-1; J: TRBJ2-7; size: -; CDR3: CSVFWGASSYEQYF
V: TRBV14; J: TRBJ2-7; size: medium-sized; CDR3: CASSQGQVRGSYEQYF
V: TRBV6-5; J: TRBJ1-5; size: -; CDR3: CASSSAGQPQHF
V: TRBV5-1; J: TRBJ2-3; size: medium-sized; CDR3: CASSFADTQYF
V: TRBV27; J: TRBJ2-6; size: medium-sized; CDR3: CASSLWGVGRATHSGANVLTF
V: TRBV5-1; J: TRBJ1-2; size: -; CDR3: CASSLDSNYGYTF
V: TRBV11-2; J: TRBJ1-6; size: -; CDR3: CASSLGTTATLHF
V: TRBV11-2; J: TRBJ2-7; size: medium-sized; CDR3: CASSLQGPGEQYF
V: TRBV2; J: TRBJ1-5; size: -; CDR3: CASSEGDSNQPQHF
V: TRBV30; J: TRBJ2-6; size: -; CDR3: CAWGTGTGANVLTF
V: TRBV9; J: TRBJ2-5; size: medium-sized; CDR3: CASSRPGLAGGETQYF
V: TRBV14; J: TRBJ2-3; size: -; CDR3: CASSQINTDTQYF
V: TRBV7-2; J: TRBJ2-3; size: -; CDR3: CASSPVPAGGLDTQYF
V: TRBV7-2; J: TRBJ1-4; size: medium-sized; CDR3: CASSLEWTIPNEKLFF
V: TRBV4-1; J: TRBJ1-1; size: -; CDR3: CAGSQTGRPVNTEAFF
V: TRBV29-1; J: TRBJ1-1; size: -; CDR3: CSVVPMNTEAFF
V: TRBV28; J: TRBJ2-5; size: -; CDR3: CASSLGGRGWGETQYF
V: TRBV6-1; J: TRBJ1-1; size: -; CDR3: CASSIRQLNTEAFF